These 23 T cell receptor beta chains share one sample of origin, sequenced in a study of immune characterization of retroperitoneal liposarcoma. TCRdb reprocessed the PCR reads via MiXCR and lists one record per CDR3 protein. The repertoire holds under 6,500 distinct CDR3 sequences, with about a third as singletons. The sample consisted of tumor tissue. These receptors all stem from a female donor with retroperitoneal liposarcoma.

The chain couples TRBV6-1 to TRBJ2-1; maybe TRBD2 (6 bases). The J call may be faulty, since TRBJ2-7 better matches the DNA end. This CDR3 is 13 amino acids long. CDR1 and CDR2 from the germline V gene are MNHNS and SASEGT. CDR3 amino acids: CASRPAGSNEQYF. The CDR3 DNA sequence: TGTGCCAGCAGACCCGCGGGGTCCAACGAGCAGTACTTC.

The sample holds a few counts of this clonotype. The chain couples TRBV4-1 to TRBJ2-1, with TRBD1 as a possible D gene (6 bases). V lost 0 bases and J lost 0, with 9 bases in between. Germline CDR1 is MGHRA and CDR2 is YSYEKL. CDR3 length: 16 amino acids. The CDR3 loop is CASSQDLGGSYNEQFF. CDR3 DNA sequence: TGCGCCAGCAGCCAAGACCTAGGGGGCTCCTACAATGAGCAGTTCTTC.

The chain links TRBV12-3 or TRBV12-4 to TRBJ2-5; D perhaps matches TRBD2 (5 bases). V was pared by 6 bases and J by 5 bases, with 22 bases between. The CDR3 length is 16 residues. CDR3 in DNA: TGTGCCAGCAGATACTCTATGGGGAGCAGTTTGGAGACCCAGTACTTC. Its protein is CASRYSMGSSLETQYF.

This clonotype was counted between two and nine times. The CDR3 region has the DNA TGTGCCAGTAGCCCCGGAGGGATCAGTGTAGCTTTCTTT. This encodes CASSPGGISVAFF. This sequence joins TRBV19 and TRBJ1-1, with D unclear. Germline V gene sequence: CDR1 LNHDA, CDR2 SQIVND (reference sequence). The CDR3 length is 13 residues. Trimming pared 6 bases from V and 10 bases from J, leaving 18 bases between.

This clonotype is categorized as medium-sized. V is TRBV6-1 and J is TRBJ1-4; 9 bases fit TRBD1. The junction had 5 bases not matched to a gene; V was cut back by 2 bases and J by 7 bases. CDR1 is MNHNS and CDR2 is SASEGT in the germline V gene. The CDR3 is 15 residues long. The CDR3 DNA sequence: TGTGCCAGCAGTGAATATAGGACAGGGGTTGAAAAACTGTTTTTT. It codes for CASSEYRTGVEKLFF.

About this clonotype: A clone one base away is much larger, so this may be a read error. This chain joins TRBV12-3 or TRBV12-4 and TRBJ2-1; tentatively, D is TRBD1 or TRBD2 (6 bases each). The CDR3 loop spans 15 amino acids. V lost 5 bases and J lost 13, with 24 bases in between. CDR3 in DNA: TGTGCCAGCAGTACCGACCTCGGGGGACAAGAGACCCAGTTCTTC. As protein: CASSTDLGGQETQFF.

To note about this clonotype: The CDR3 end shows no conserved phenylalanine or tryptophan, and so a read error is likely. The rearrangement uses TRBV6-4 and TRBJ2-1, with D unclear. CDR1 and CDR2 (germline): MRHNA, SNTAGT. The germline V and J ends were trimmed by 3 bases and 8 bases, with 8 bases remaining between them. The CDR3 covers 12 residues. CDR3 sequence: CASSDDGDEQFS. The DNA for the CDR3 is TGTGCCAGCAGTGATGATGGGGATGAGCAGTTCTCC.

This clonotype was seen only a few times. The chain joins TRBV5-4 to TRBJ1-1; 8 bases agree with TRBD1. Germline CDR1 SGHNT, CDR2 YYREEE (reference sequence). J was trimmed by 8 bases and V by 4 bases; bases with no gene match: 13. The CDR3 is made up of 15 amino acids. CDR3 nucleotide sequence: TGTGCCAGCAGCGGCCTCCGGCAGGGGGCCGGGGAAGCTTTCTTT. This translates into CASSGLRQGAGEAFF.

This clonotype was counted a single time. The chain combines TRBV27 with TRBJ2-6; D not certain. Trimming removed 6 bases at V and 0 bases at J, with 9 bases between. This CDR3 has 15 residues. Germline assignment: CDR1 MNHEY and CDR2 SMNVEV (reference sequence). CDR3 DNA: TGTGCCAGCAGGGGAATTGGCTCTGGGGCCAACGTCCTGACTTTC. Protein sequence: CASRGIGSGANVLTF.

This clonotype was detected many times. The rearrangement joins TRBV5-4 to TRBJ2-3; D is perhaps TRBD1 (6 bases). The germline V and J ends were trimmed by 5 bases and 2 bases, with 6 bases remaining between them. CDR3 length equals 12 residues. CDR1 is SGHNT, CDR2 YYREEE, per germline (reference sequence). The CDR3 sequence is CASRGATDTQYF. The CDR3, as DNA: TGTGCCAGCAGGGGGGCCACAGATACGCAGTATTTT.

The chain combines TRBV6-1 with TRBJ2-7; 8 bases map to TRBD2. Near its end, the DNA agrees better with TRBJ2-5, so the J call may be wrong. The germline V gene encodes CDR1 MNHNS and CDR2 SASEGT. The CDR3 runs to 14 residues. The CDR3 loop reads CASKVSGGQETQYF. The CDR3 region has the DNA TGTGCCAGCAAGGTTTCGGGGGGGCAAGAGACCCAGTACTTC.

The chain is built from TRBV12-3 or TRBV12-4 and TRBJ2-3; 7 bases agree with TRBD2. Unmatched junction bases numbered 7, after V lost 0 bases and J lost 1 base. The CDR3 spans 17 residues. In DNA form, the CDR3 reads TGTGCCAGCAGTTTAGCGAGGGCGGGAGTGGGCACAGATACGCAGTATTTT. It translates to CASSLARAGVGTDTQYF.

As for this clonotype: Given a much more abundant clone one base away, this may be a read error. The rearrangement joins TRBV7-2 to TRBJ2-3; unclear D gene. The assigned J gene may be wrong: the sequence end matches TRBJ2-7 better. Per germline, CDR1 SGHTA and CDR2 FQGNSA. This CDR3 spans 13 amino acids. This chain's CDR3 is CASSLIGYNEQYF. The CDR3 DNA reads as TGTGCCAGCAGCCTGATCGGCTACAATGAGCAGTACTTC.

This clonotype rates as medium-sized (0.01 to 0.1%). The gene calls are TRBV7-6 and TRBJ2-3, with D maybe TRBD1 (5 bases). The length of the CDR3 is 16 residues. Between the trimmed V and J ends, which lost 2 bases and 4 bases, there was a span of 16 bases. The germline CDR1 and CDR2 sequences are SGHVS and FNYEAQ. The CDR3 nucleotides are TGTGCCAGCAGCTTAATCAGCCAGGGAAGGGCAGATACGCAGTATTTT. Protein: CASSLISQGRADTQYF.

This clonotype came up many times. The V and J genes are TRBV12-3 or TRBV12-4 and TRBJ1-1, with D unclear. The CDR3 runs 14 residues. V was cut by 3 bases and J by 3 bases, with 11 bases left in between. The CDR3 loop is CASSFGLSYTEAFF. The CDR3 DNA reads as TGTGCCAGCAGTTTTGGGTTATCGTACACTGAAGCTTTCTTT.

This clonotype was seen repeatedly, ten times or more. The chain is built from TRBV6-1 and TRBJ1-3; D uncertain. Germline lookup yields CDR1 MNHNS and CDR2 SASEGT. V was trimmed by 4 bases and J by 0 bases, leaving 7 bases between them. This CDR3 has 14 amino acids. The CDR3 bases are TGTGCCAGCAGTGTCGGTTTCTCTGGAAACACCATATATTTT. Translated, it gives CASSVGFSGNTIYF.

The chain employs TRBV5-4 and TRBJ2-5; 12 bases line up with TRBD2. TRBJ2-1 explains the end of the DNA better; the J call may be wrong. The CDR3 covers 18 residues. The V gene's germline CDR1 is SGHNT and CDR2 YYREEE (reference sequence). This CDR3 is CASSLALAGGTGYNEQFF. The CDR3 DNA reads TGTGCCAGCAGCTTGGCACTAGCGGGAGGAACAGGCTACAATGAGCAGTTCTTC.

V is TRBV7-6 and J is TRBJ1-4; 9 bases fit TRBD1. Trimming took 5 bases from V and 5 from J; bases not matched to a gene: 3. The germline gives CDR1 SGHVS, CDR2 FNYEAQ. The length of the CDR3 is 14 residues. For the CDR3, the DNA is TGTGCCAGCAGCCCCGGGACAGGGAATGAAAAACTGTTTTTT. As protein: CASSPGTGNEKLFF.

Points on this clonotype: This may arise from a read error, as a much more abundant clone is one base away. The CDR3 sequence: CASSDRDSNEQYF. The CDR3 DNA reads as TGTGCCAGCAGTGACCGGGACAGCAATGAGCAGTACTTC. The chain combines TRBV6-4 with TRBJ2-4; 7 bases fit TRBD1. CDR1 is MRHNA and CDR2 is SNTAGT in the germline V gene. The CDR3 consists of 13 residues. Trimming at V came to 2 bases and at J to 13 bases, leaving 8 bases not matched to a gene.

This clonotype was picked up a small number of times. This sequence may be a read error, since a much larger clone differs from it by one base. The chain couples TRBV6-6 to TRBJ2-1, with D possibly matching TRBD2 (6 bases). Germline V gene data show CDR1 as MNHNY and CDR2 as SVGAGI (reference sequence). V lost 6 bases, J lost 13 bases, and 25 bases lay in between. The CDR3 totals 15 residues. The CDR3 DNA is TGTGCCAGCAGGTCTAGCGTTACCCCCCTAGAGACCCAGTTCTTC. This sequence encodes CASRSSVTPLETQFF.

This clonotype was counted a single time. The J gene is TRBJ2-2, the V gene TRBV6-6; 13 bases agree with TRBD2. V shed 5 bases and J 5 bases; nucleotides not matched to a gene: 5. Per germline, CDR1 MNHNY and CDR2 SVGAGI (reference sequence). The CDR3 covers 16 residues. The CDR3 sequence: CASSGLAGEGTGELFF. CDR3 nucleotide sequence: TGTGCCAGCAGTGGACTAGCGGGAGAGGGGACCGGGGAGCTGTTTTTT.

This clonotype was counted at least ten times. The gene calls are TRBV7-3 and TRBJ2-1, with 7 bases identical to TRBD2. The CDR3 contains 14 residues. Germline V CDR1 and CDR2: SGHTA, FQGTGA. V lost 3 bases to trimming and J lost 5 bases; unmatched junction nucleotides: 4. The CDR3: CASSFAGANNEQFF. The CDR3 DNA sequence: TGTGCCAGCAGCTTCGCGGGAGCGAACAATGAGCAGTTCTTC.

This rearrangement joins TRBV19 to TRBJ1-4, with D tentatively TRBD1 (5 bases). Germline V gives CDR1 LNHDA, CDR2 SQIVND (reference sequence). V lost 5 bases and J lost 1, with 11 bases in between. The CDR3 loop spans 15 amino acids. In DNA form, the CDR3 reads TGTGCCAGTAGTGTACGACAGATAACTAATGAAAAACTGTTTTTT. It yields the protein CASSVRQITNEKLFF. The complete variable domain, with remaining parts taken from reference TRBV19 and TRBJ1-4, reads DGGITQSPKYLFRKEGQNVTLSCEQNLNHDAMYWYRQDPGQGLRLIYYSQIVNDFQKGDIAEGYSVSREKKESFPLTVTSAQKNPTAFYLCASSVRQITNEKLFFGSGTQLSVL.